The clone carrying this T cell receptor (beta chain) was recorded once. The antigen is undetermined. Profiling relied on immunoSEQ multiplex PCR, and the TCRdb table lists in-frame clones only, not all of them. The sample yields around 150,000 clones, 94% seen once. This record belongs to a study of T cell responses to AZD1222 COVID-19 vaccine. General study points: Sampling that yielded the repertoires occurred only after the peak T cell response. Just a handful of AZD1222 recipients tested seropositive at baseline.

The CDR3 runs 20 residues. CDR1 MGHRA and CDR2 YSYEKL come from the germline V gene. V lost 4 bases to trimming and J lost 4 bases; unmatched junction nucleotides: 17. This specimen consisted of peripheral blood, obtained on day 0 of AZD1222 vaccination. This TCR came from an adult in good health. This chain links TRBV4-1 with TRBJ2-3, with 13 bases lining up with TRBD2. CDR3 bases: TGCGCCAGCAGCCGCAACCCGCGGACTAGCGGGGGAGCTAGACCAGATACGCAGTATTTT. The encoded protein is CASSRNPRTSGGARPDTQYF.